The 6 T cell receptor beta chains reported below all come from one sample, sequenced in a study of T cells in Graves' hyperthyroidism and ophthalmopathy (dated by TCRdb to the late 2010s). Library preparation was by multiplex PCR. Instrument on record: Illumina HiSeq 2000. TCR beta CDR3 regions were amplified from RNA transcripts. For the first round of RT-PCR on the TCR CDR3, the HTBI primer set was used together with the Qiagen OneStep RT-PCR kit. TCRdb took the public reads, trimmed them with fastp at Q25, ran MiXCR for clone calling and kept in-frame beta chains. Each entry is one CDR3 protein sequence, shown with its most common DNA and genes. Recorded for this sample are 200,000 to 250,000 distinct CDR3 sequences; about 18% of them occurred a single time. The ten largest account for 44% of the sample. Sequenced input: blood. All receptors come from a middle-aged man with Graves' hyperthyroidism.

At least ten counts were recorded for this clonotype. The rearrangement links TRBV2 to TRBJ2-3; D possibly matches TRBD1 or TRBD2 (6 bases each). Trimming left V 10 bases short and J 2 bases short, with 19 bases between. Germline V gene sequence: CDR1 SNHLY, CDR2 FYNNEI. The CDR3 is 15 amino acids. The CDR3 coding sequence is TGTGCCATCCCTATTGCTCCGGGGGCCACAGATACGCAGTATTTT. Protein: CAIPIAPGATDTQYF.

This clonotype was detected ten times or more. This chain uses TRBV7-9 with TRBJ2-5; 7 nucleotides match TRBD2. V shed 3 bases, J shed 5 bases, and the junction held 9 bases outside the gene matches. This CDR3 contains 15 residues. Germline V gene data show CDR1 as SEHNR and CDR2 as FQNEAQ (reference sequence). CDR3 region: CASSLGTGLGETQYF. CDR3 DNA sequence: TGTGCCAGCAGCTTGGGGACCGGACTAGGGGAGACCCAGTACTTC.

This clonotype was observed a few times. This chain links TRBV20-1 with TRBJ1-1; 7 bases match TRBD1. V trimming: 3 bases; J trimming: 5 bases; junction bases outside the gene matches: 9. Germline CDR1 DFQATT, CDR2 SNEGSKA (reference sequence). The CDR3 has 14 residues. The CDR3 DNA sequence: TGCAGTGCTAGGGGACGACAGGGATTGACTGAAGCTTTCTTT. It is translated as CSARGRQGLTEAFF.

This clonotype was counted many times. The chain combines TRBV30 with TRBJ1-2; 7 bases fit TRBD1. The CDR3 extends over 13 amino acids. V gave up 0 bases and J gave up 5 bases; unmatched junction bases: 3. Germline V gene sequence: CDR1 GTSNPN, CDR2 SVGIG (reference sequence). CDR3 residues: CAWSVNRGYGYTF. The CDR3, as DNA: TGTGCCTGGAGTGTAAACAGGGGATATGGCTACACCTTC.

This clonotype was detected many times. The CDR3 DNA reads TGTGCCAGCAGCCCCCGCTGGTGGGAGACCCAGTACTTC. Its protein is CASSPRWWETQYF. This sequence joins TRBV12-3 or TRBV12-4 and TRBJ2-5; no reliable D call. The CDR3 is 13 residues long. Trimming left V 6 bases short and J 5 bases short, with 13 bases between.

This clonotype was seen many times. The chain employs TRBV7-2 and TRBJ2-3; 11 nucleotides align to TRBD1. CDR1 is SGHTA, CDR2 FQGNSA, per germline. With 6 bases clipped from V and 5 bases from J, the junction kept 4 bases outside the gene matches. This CDR3 spans 14 amino acids. CDR3 amino acids: CASRKGTGGDTQYF. CDR3 DNA sequence: TGTGCCAGCAGAAAGGGGACAGGGGGAGATACGCAGTATTTT.